The rows below give T cell receptor beta chains drawn from one sample of a study of blood T cell repertoires in COVID-19. Clones were sequenced by immunoSEQ multiplex PCR, and TCRdb holds only the in-frame ones, with some missing. The table records fewer than 200,000 clones, roughly 82% of them present only once. Sample: peripheral blood. These receptors originate from a woman in her fifties or sixties with COVID-19, enrolled during active disease. Both conserved end residues are part of each CDR3. The D gene is left open where the match is weak. Some rows mark clone size as missing; the rest say once, few, many or name a class of expanded clone.

clone size,J gene,V gene,D gene,CDR3 DNA,CDR3 protein
.,TRBJ1-5,TRBV6-5,.,TGTGCCAGCACACTCCTTTCGAGTCAGCCCCAGCATTTT,CASTLLSSQPQHF
.,TRBJ1-2,TRBV11-2,.,TGTGCCAGCAGCTCCGCAGGGATTAACTATGGCTACACCTTC,CASSSAGINYGYTF
once,TRBJ2-3,TRBV24-1,.,TGTGCCACCAGTGATTTGGGACTCCCCACAGATACGCAGTATTTT,CATSDLGLPTDTQYF
.,TRBJ1-1,TRBV4-3,TRBD1,TGCGCCAGCAGCCAAGATCGGACAGGCCGTCGTCAAGCTTTCTTT,CASSQDRTGRRQAFF
.,TRBJ2-5,TRBV11-2,.,TGTGCCAGCAGCCCGCATCTAAGTCGGGAGACCCAGTACTTC,CASSPHLSRETQYF
.,TRBJ2-2,TRBV6-1,.,TGTGCCAGCACCCTTACCGGGGTAAATGGCGGGGAGCTGTTTTTT,CASTLTGVNGGELFF
.,TRBJ1-4,TRBV7-9,.,TGTGCCAGCAGCCCCCCACAGGGTGAAAGTGAAAAACTGTTTTTT,CASSPPQGESEKLFF
.,TRBJ1-4,TRBV6-5,.,TGTGCCAGCCGAAAAGGGGGTTACGAAAAACTGTTTTTT,CASRKGGYEKLFF
.,TRBJ1-2,TRBV3-1/TRBV3-2,.,TGTGCCAGCAGCCAAGGGCCTAACTATGGCTACACCTTC,CASSQGPNYGYTF
few,TRBJ2-2,TRBV30,.,TGTGCCTGGACCCCCGGTGGAAGGGGGCTGTTTTTT,CAWTPGGRGLFF
.,TRBJ1-2,TRBV27,TRBD1,TGTGCCAGCAGTAGACAGGGAGGAGCCTCAGGCTACACCTTC,CASSRQGGASGYTF
.,TRBJ2-3,TRBV7-9,TRBD2,TGTGCCAGCAGCTCCAGCGGCGGGGGGGCAGATACGCAGTATTTT,CASSSSGGGADTQYF
.,TRBJ2-3,TRBV6-5,TRBD2,TGTGCCAGCAGTTCCTTAGCGGGACGCACAGATACGCAGTATTTT,CASSSLAGRTDTQYF
.,TRBJ2-5,TRBV19,TRBD2,TGTGCCAGTAGTATTGGCGGGACTAGCGGGAGAGAGACCCAGTACTTC,CASSIGGTSGRETQYF
.,TRBJ1-5,TRBV28,.,TGTGCCAGCAGTTTATGGGGCCCCCAGGGTCAGCCCCAGCATTTT,CASSLWGPQGQPQHF
.,TRBJ2-5,TRBV15,.,TGTGCCACCAGCAGAGAGCAGGAGGAACGGGAGCAGCCCCCGTCAGAGACCCAGTACTTC,CATSREQEEREQPPSETQYF
.,TRBJ1-4,TRBV4-2,.,TGTGCCAGCAGCCAAGATAAGACTGCAACTAATGAAAAACTGTTTTTT,CASSQDKTATNEKLFF
.,TRBJ2-5,TRBV4-1,.,TGCGCCAGCAGCCGAGCCGTCCGAGAGACCCAGTACTTC,CASSRAVRETQYF
.,TRBJ1-1,TRBV2,.,TGTGCCAGCAGTACGACCAGGGGCCCCACTGAAGCTTTCTTT,CASSTTRGPTEAFF
.,TRBJ2-1,TRBV7-3,TRBD1,TGTGCCAGCGGCCTCCGGGACAGGGGAGAGAATGAGCAGTTCTTC,CASGLRDRGENEQFF
.,TRBJ2-7,TRBV4-3,TRBD2,TGCGCCAGCAGCCAAGATCCAGCGGGAGGCCCATCCGAGCAGTACTTC,CASSQDPAGGPSEQYF
.,TRBJ2-2,TRBV3-1/TRBV3-2,.,TGTGCCAGCAGCCGCGCGGGGGCCGCGAACACCGGGGAGCTGTTTTTT,CASSRAGAANTGELFF
.,TRBJ2-2,TRBV6-1,TRBD2,TGTGCCAGCAGTGAAGGGGGCGGGGGACTAGGAGCCGGGGAGCTGTTTTTT,CASSEGGGGLGAGELFF
few,TRBJ1-3,TRBV9,.,TGTGCCAGCAGCCCCTACAGCTCTGGAAACACCATATATTTT,CASSPYSSGNTIYF
.,TRBJ2-2,TRBV4-1,TRBD2,TGCGCCAGCAGCCTGATTCGGGGGGGGGCCCCCGGGGAGCTGTTTTTT,CASSLIRGGAPGELFF
.,TRBJ1-6,TRBV27,TRBD1,TGTGCCAGCAGAACGACAGGGGGATCACCCCTCCACTTT,CASRTTGGSPLHF
once,TRBJ2-3,TRBV5-6,.,TGTGCCAGCAGCTTGGGGTCGATTGGGCCTGATACGCAGTATTTT,CASSLGSIGPDTQYF
.,TRBJ2-1,TRBV18,TRBD1,TGTGCCAGCTCACTGACAGGGGGGTTCGATGAGCAGTTCTTC,CASSLTGGFDEQFF
.,TRBJ2-1,TRBV7-7,TRBD2,TGTGCTAGCAGCTTAGGGCTAGCGGGCCCCAATGAGCAGTTCTTC,CASSLGLAGPNEQFF
.,TRBJ1-1,TRBV18,.,TGTGCCAGCTCACCAGTCTCACAGGCGAACACTGAAGCTTTCTTT,CASSPVSQANTEAFF
few,TRBJ2-3,TRBV7-2,TRBD2,TGTGCCAGCAGCTTAGTTGAAGCGGGGGGGCCCACAGATACGCAGTATTTT,CASSLVEAGGPTDTQYF
.,TRBJ2-5,TRBV5-4,TRBD2,TGTGCCAGCAGCCCGCTTAGGCTTGGGGGGGTAGAGACCCAGTACTTC,CASSPLRLGGVETQYF
.,TRBJ2-2,TRBV6-5,TRBD1,TGTGCCAGCAGCACATCTGGACAGGGAACCGGGGAGCTGTTTTTT,CASSTSGQGTGELFF
.,TRBJ1-4,TRBV15,.,TGTGCCACCAGCAGAGAGAATCGGGTTAATGAAAAACTGTTTTTT,CATSRENRVNEKLFF
few,TRBJ1-5,TRBV2,.,TGTGCCAGCACTGACACTTACAATCAGCCCCAGCATTTT,CASTDTYNQPQHF
.,TRBJ2-2,TRBV5-1,.,TGCGCCAGCGACAGAGACTCTTCCACCGGGGAGCTGTTTTTT,CASDRDSSTGELFF
.,TRBJ1-5,TRBV6-1,TRBD1,TGTGCCAGCAGTGGGACAGGGGGGCAGCCCCAGCATTTT,CASSGTGGQPQHF
many,TRBJ2-1,TRBV10-3,TRBD1,TGTGCCATCAGTCCCGGGACAGGGACGGGCAATGAGCAGTTCTTC,CAISPGTGTGNEQFF
.,TRBJ1-6,TRBV5-1,.,TGCGCCAGCAGCTCCGGAGAGGGTTGGGATTCACCCCTCCACTTT,CASSSGEGWDSPLHF
.,TRBJ2-2,TRBV7-2,TRBD2,TGTGCCAGCAGCTCAAGGACTAGCGGGAGGTTGAGCGGGGAGCTGTTTTTT,CASSSRTSGRLSGELFF
.,TRBJ1-3,TRBV7-2,.,TGTGCCAGCAGCTTAGCGGTAGATACTGGAAACACCATATATTTT,CASSLAVDTGNTIYF
.,TRBJ1-3,TRBV5-1,.,TGCGCCAGCAGCTTGGACCCAGGACAGAGAGCGGGAAACACCATATATTTT,CASSLDPGQRAGNTIYF
.,TRBJ1-3,TRBV6-5,.,TGTGCCAGCAGATCCGACAGCCTTGGAAACACCATATATTTT,CASRSDSLGNTIYF
.,TRBJ1-2,TRBV6-5,TRBD1,TGTGCCAGCAGCAGGACAGGGGAGATGGACTATGGCTACACCTTC,CASSRTGEMDYGYTF
once,TRBJ2-7,TRBV6-2/TRBV6-3,TRBD2,TGTGCCAGCAGTTACCGACTAGCGGGCTCCTACGAGCAGTACTTC,CASSYRLAGSYEQYF
few,TRBJ1-4,TRBV19,.,TGTGCCAGTAGTATGCCGGGACAAACGAGGGGAAAACTGTTTTTT,CASSMPGQTRGKLFF
.,TRBJ1-4,TRBV19,TRBD1,TGTGCCACTACGACAGGGGCTAATGAAAAACTGTTTTTT,CATTTGANEKLFF
.,TRBJ2-7,TRBV27,.,TGTGCCAGCAGTTTAGCAGGGGCGACCTACGAGCAGTACTTC,CASSLAGATYEQYF
.,TRBJ2-5,TRBV4-1,.,TGCGCCAGCAGCCCCCCGGGTCCCCCATGGGCCCAGTACTTC,CASSPPGPPWAQYF
.,TRBJ1-2,TRBV10-3,.,TGTGCCACGAGGACAGAGGATAACTATGGCTACACCTTC,CATRTEDNYGYTF
.,TRBJ1-5,TRBV6-2/TRBV6-3,.,TGTGCCAGCAGTTACGCCGGGGAACAGCCCCAGCATTTT,CASSYAGEQPQHF
.,TRBJ2-6,TRBV28,.,TGTGCCAGCAGTGCCTGGGGACTGGGGAGCTCTGGGGCCAACGTCCTGACTTTC,CASSAWGLGSSGANVLTF
.,TRBJ2-5,TRBV28,.,TGTGCCAGCAGTTTATTCCAGTCCAACCAAGAGACCCAGTACTTC,CASSLFQSNQETQYF
once,TRBJ2-1,TRBV6-2/TRBV6-3,.,TGTGCCAGCAGTTACGGCAGTGAGAGGCTTAATGAGCAGTTCTTC,CASSYGSERLNEQFF
.,TRBJ1-2,TRBV20-1,.,TGCAGTGCTAGTGCCGGGAATGGCTACACCTTC,CSASAGNGYTF
.,TRBJ1-1,TRBV5-4,.,TGTGCCAGCAGCTTGGAAGGAGACAGCCTCATGAACACTGAAGCTTTCTTT,CASSLEGDSLMNTEAFF
.,TRBJ1-2,TRBV5-1,TRBD1,TGCGCCAGCAGCCCTGAAGGGCAGGGGGCTTTTGGCTACACCTTC,CASSPEGQGAFGYTF